This T cell receptor (beta chain) is drawn from a study of a mutant IDH1 vaccine in newly diagnosed glioma. Across the whole study: Treated patients had a mean age of roughly 40 years and an approximately 62% male, around 40% female split. Patients previously underwent radiotherapy, temozolomide, or both, and most underwent both. Study results and limitations: Pseudoprogression seemed unrelated to changes in top peripheral T cell clonotypes.

Germline assignment: CDR1 SGHNT and CDR2 YYREEE (reference sequence). Trimming cost V 3 bases and J 3 bases, with 13 bases left between them. The CDR3 covers 14 residues. Comments on this clone: Its antigen remains unidentified.

The time point: baseline, week 1 (first vaccination visit). Sample treatment: pre-vaccination baseline after standard-of-care therapy. The donors' diagnosis was new WHO grade 3 or 4 astrocytoma that was IDH1-mutant and ATRX-lost. Sequencing used immunoSEQ multiplex PCR; TCRdb keeps in-frame clones, though not all of them. The sample includes some 100,000 clones, 80% to 90% of them seen just once. The V and J genes are TRBV5-4 and TRBJ2-7; maybe TRBD2 (7 bases). The receptor comes from a woman aged 50 to 65 with glioma. The sample in question was PBMCs, obtained from a glioma patient treated with radiotherapy, temozolomide or both. The CDR3 coding sequence is TGTGCCAGCAGCTCCGAGGGGGGGCTCTACGAGCAGTACTTC. As protein: CASSSEGGLYEQYF.